Below are 31 T cell receptor beta chains sequenced from a single sample in a study of blood T cell repertoires in COVID-19. Clones were read by immunoSEQ multiplex PCR, and TCRdb kept only the in-frame ones, dropping some. The repertoire holds under 350,000 clones, with around 85% as singletons. Sequenced: PBMCs or T cells enriched from blood (not recorded which). These receptors came from a woman aged 40-49 years with acute COVID-19.

The chain couples TRBV6-2 or TRBV6-3 to TRBJ2-1, with TRBD2 matching over 7 bases. CDR1 MNHEY and CDR2 SVGEGT come from the germline V gene. The junction had 10 bases not matched to a gene; V was cut back by 6 bases and J by 2 bases. The CDR3 contains 16 residues. The DNA of the CDR3 is TGTGCCAGCAGCCGCCTGGGGGGGGGTCCCTACAATGAGCAGTTCTTC. This translates into CASSRLGGGPYNEQFF.

The chain couples TRBV2 to TRBJ2-3; D may be TRBD1 (5 bases). Trimming removed 4 bases at V and 3 bases at J, with 11 bases between. The CDR3 is 14 residues long. CDR1 and CDR2 from the germline V gene are SNHLY and FYNNEI. CDR3 DNA sequence: TGTGCCAGCAGTGCCCGAGCAGGGACAGATACGCAGTATTTT. It specifies CASSARAGTDTQYF.

The V and J genes are TRBV27 and TRBJ1-2; TRBD1 matches 11 bases. CDR3 length equals 18 residues. Looked up from germline, CDR1 is MNHEY and CDR2 is SMNVEV (reference sequence). The junction had 12 bases not matched to a gene; V was cut back by 6 bases and J by 0 bases. CDR3: CASSLWGDRGDPNYGYTF. CDR3 bases: TGTGCCAGCAGCCTTTGGGGGGACAGGGGGGACCCTAACTATGGCTACACCTTC.

The chain employs TRBV7-2 and TRBJ2-2; 8 nucleotides agree with TRBD2. V dropped 5 bases and J dropped 7; count of bases not matched to a gene: 15. CDR3 length equals 17 residues. Germline V lookup: CDR1 SGHTA, CDR2 FQGNSA. The CDR3 DNA reads TGTGCCAGCAGCACTGATAGCGGGGAAGGTATTAGCGGGGAGCTGTTTTTT. Protein: CASSTDSGEGISGELFF. Variable domain in full (rest from reference TRBV7-2 and TRBJ2-2): GAGVSQSPSNKVTEKGKDVELRCDPISGHTALYWYRQSLGQGLEFLIYFQGNSAPDKSGLPSDRFSAERTGGSVSTLTIQRTQQEDSAVYLCASSTDSGEGISGELFFGEGSRLTVL.

Only one count was recorded for this clone. The chain links TRBV25-1 to TRBJ2-6, with D possibly TRBD2 on 6 matching bases. V was pared by 4 bases and J by 2 bases, with 12 bases between. The germline V gene has CDR1 MGHDK and CDR2 SYGVNS. The CDR3 contains 16 residues. CDR3 loop: CASSVGGNAGANVLTF. The DNA for the CDR3 is TGTGCCAGCAGTGTTGGAGGGAATGCTGGGGCCAACGTCCTGACTTTC.

V is TRBV9 and J is TRBJ1-6, with a tentative D call TRBD1 (5 bases). This CDR3 has 15 residues. The ends were cut back, 0 bases at V and 3 bases at J, with 7 bases in the middle. CDR1 is SGDLS and CDR2 is YYNGEE in the germline V gene. CDR3 nucleotide sequence: TGTGCCAGCAGCGTAGAAGGACACTATAATTCACCCCTCCACTTT. This encodes CASSVEGHYNSPLHF.

The V call is TRBV7-2, the J call TRBJ2-2, with D possibly TRBD1 on 6 matching bases. CDR3 size: 15 residues. Trimming shortened V by 4 bases and J by 1 base, and 10 bases separated the two germline ends. Per germline, CDR1 SGHTA and CDR2 FQGNSA. The CDR3 reads CASSYRVLNTGELFF. The CDR3 nucleotides read TGTGCCAGCAGCTACAGGGTCCTGAACACCGGGGAGCTGTTTTTT.

The chain recombines TRBV19 with TRBJ1-5; 10 nucleotides match TRBD1. The CDR3 sequence is 17 residues long. Germline assignment: CDR1 LNHDA and CDR2 SQIVND (reference sequence). Trimming removed 10 bases from V and 2 bases from J; junction bases left unmatched: 14. CDR3 bases: TGTGCCACTCACCCAGGGACAGGGGTGTTAGGCAATCAGCCCCAGCATTTT. It yields the protein CATHPGTGVLGNQPQHF.

The chain employs TRBV5-1 and TRBJ1-5, with D unresolved. Germline V gene data show CDR1 as SGHRS and CDR2 as YFSETQ. The CDR3 contains 14 residues. Trimming removed 0 bases from V and 1 base from J, with 5 bases in between. The DNA for the CDR3 is TGCGCCAGCAGCTTGGATCCAAGCAATCAGCCCCAGCATTTT. As protein: CASSLDPSNQPQHF.

The chain couples TRBV28 to TRBJ2-3; 12 bases are a match to TRBD2. This CDR3 has 19 residues. Germline V gene data show CDR1 as MDHEN and CDR2 as SYDVKM. The junction had 14 bases not matched to a gene; V was cut back by 4 bases and J by 3 bases. As DNA, the CDR3 is TGTGCCAGCAGTTACCTCACTAGCGGGGGGACCGCTAAAACAGATACGCAGTATTTT. It yields the protein CASSYLTSGGTAKTDTQYF.

This chain uses TRBV5-6 with TRBJ2-3; 9 bases line up with TRBD2. The germline V gene has CDR1 SGHDT and CDR2 YYEEEE. With V trimmed by 4 bases and J by 4 bases, 19 bases remained unmatched. This CDR3 region has 19 residues. CDR3 bases: TGTGCCAGCAGCGGTGACCGGGATATAGCGGGGGCCGTGGCAGATACGCAGTATTTT. This sequence encodes CASSGDRDIAGAVADTQYF.

The chain has TRBV15 and TRBJ1-1; perhaps TRBD1 as D (6 bases). The V and J ends lost 8 bases and 5 bases respectively, with 18 bases between them. The germline CDR1 and CDR2 sequences are LNHNV and YYDKDF (reference sequence). This CDR3 contains 14 residues. CDR3 sequence (DNA): TGTGCCACCGACCTAGGGGGGGCCTTAACTGAAGCTTTCTTT. Its protein product is CATDLGGALTEAFF.

This chain joins TRBV19 and TRBJ1-5, with a possible D match to TRBD1 (6 bases). Germline loops: CDR1 LNHDA, CDR2 SQIVND (reference sequence). This CDR3 comprises 15 residues. Deletions cut 8 bases from V and 7 bases from J, with 21 bases between. The chain's CDR3 is CASQLAGGGGQPQHF. The CDR3 region has the DNA TGTGCCAGTCAGCTAGCGGGAGGGGGTGGACAGCCCCAGCATTTT.

This sequence joins TRBV5-1 and TRBJ1-3, with D tentatively TRBD1 (5 bases). This CDR3 is built from 15 residues. The V end lost 4 bases, the J end lost 0 bases, and 11 bases lay between the germline ends. Germline CDR1 SGHRS, CDR2 YFSETQ. Here the CDR3 reads CASSATGSSGNTIYF. The CDR3 bases are TGCGCCAGCAGCGCCACAGGAAGCTCTGGAAACACCATATATTTT.

This clone has only one observation. CDR3 coding DNA: TGTGCCAGCTCACGCGGGACAGGGAAACTAGGGGAGCAGTACTTC. Translated, it gives CASSRGTGKLGEQYF. The chain carries TRBV18 and TRBJ2-7; 9 nucleotides align to TRBD1. This CDR3 comprises 15 residues. The ends lost 4 bases at V and 7 bases at J; junction bases unmatched: 11. Germline lookup yields CDR1 KGHSH and CDR2 LQKENI.

The chain carries TRBV10-3 and TRBJ2-7; 9 bases align to TRBD1. This CDR3 region has 16 residues. The germline CDR1 and CDR2 sequences are ENHRY and SYGVKD. The V gene end was trimmed by 7 bases and the J gene end by 6 bases; junction bases not matched to a gene: 16. The CDR3 DNA sequence: TGTGCCATCACCAAACGGGGGGACAGGGAAGGGAGCGAGCAGTACTTC. It codes for CAITKRGDREGSEQYF.

J is TRBJ1-1 and V is TRBV7-9, with unresolved D. Trimming cost V 2 bases and J 1 base, with 11 bases left between them. Germline CDR1 is SEHNR and CDR2 is FQNEAQ (reference sequence). This CDR3 is 15 amino acids long. This CDR3 is CASSLSPGKNTEAFF. Written as DNA, the CDR3 is TGTGCCAGCAGCTTATCCCCGGGGAAGAACACTGAAGCTTTCTTT.

This clone has more than one count but fewer than ten. This sample also contains other DNA sequences that code for the same CDR3. The V gene is TRBV5-1, the J gene TRBJ2-5, with 7 bases matching TRBD1. The J segment lost 1 base and the V segment lost 3 bases, leaving 3 bases of the junction unmatched. The CDR3 sequence is 14 residues long. Per germline, CDR1 SGHRS and CDR2 YFSETQ. CDR3: CASSSGQPQETQYF. In DNA, the CDR3 is TGCGCCAGCAGCTCGGGACAGCCCCAAGAGACCCAGTACTTC. The full variable domain, with the rest looked up from reference TRBV5-1 and TRBJ2-5, is KAGVTQTPRYLIKTRGQQVTLSCSPISGHRSVSWYQQTPGQGLQFLFEYFSETQRNKGNFPGRFSGRQFSNSRSEMNVSTLELGDSALYLCASSSGQPQETQYFGPGTRLLVL.

The rearrangement links TRBV5-5 to TRBJ1-6; tentative D call: TRBD1 (5 bases). Trimming shortened V by 6 bases and J by 5 bases, and 15 bases separated the two germline ends. The germline gives CDR1 SGHKS, CDR2 YYEKEE (reference sequence). The CDR3 contains 15 residues. CDR3 DNA sequence: TGTGCCAGCAAAGTTCTGACAGAGGATAATTCACCCCTCCACTTT. This codes for CASKVLTEDNSPLHF.

Only a few counts were recorded for this clone. J is TRBJ1-6 and V is TRBV7-3; D remains unclear. Trimming stripped 0 bases from V and 0 bases from J, with 6 bases between. The CDR3 is 16 residues long. Per germline, CDR1 SGHTA and CDR2 FQGTGA. The CDR3 coding sequence is TGTGCCAGCAGCTTAACGTCGGGCTCCTATAATTCACCCCTCCACTTT. Translated: CASSLTSGSYNSPLHF.

The chain joins TRBV11-2 to TRBJ2-5, with a possible D match to TRBD1 (5 bases). Per germline, CDR1 SGHAT and CDR2 FQNNGV. This CDR3 comprises 16 residues. V lost 2 bases, J lost 5 bases, and 18 bases lay in between. The DNA of the CDR3 is TGTGCCAGCAGCTTATTGGGGCTGACAGCCAGTGAGACCCAGTACTTC. This encodes CASSLLGLTASETQYF. Using reference TRBV11-2 and TRBJ2-5 for the parts outside the CDR3, the full variable domain is EAGVAQSPRYKIIEKRQSVAFWCNPISGHATLYWYQQILGQGPKLLIQFQNNGVVDDSQLPKDRFSAERLKGVDSTLKIQPAKLEDSAVYLCASSLLGLTASETQYFGPGTRLLVL.

This chain connects TRBV2 to TRBJ1-2; D is possibly TRBD1 (6 bases). This CDR3 has 13 residues. Trimming took off 7 bases at V and 5 bases at J, with 14 bases between the two ends. Looked up from germline, CDR1 is SNHLY and CDR2 is FYNNEI. CDR3 sequence: CASTLDSRYGYTF. The CDR3 nucleotides read TGTGCCAGCACCCTGGACAGCCGTTATGGCTACACCTTC.

The chain employs TRBV9 and TRBJ2-7; 12 bases match TRBD2. The CDR3 runs to 16 residues. V dropped 0 bases and J dropped 3; count of bases not matched to a gene: 4. CDR1 is SGDLS, CDR2 YYNGEE, per germline. CDR3 DNA: TGTGCCAGCAGCGTAGACCCTAGCGGGAGGGTCTACGAGCAGTACTTC. Its translation: CASSVDPSGRVYEQYF.

The V call is TRBV9, the J call TRBJ1-1; no clear D. There are 12 residues in the CDR3. CDR1 is SGDLS and CDR2 is YYNGEE in the germline V gene. Trimming took off 2 bases at V and 1 base at J, with 3 bases between the two ends. CDR3 amino acids: CASSVSNTEAFF. The CDR3 DNA follows: TGTGCCAGCAGCGTCTCGAACACTGAAGCTTTCTTT.

The chain carries TRBV3-1 (or the pseudogene TRBV3-2) and TRBJ2-1; 8 bases are shared with TRBD2. CDR1 is LGHDT, CDR2 YNNKEL, per germline (reference sequence). This CDR3 has 19 amino acids. The trim removed 1 base at V and 6 bases at J, leaving 17 bases unmatched. The CDR3 reads CASSQGGFNGLATPNEQFF. The CDR3 DNA reads as TGTGCCAGCAGCCAAGGTGGTTTTAACGGACTAGCCACCCCCAATGAGCAGTTCTTC.

The chain carries TRBV7-9 and TRBJ2-2, with TRBD1 matching 10 bases. Trimming took 5 bases from V and 2 from J; bases not matched to a gene: 8. Germline CDR1 SEHNR, CDR2 FQNEAQ (reference sequence). CDR3 length equals 17 residues. The CDR3 loop is CASSPRDRGRNTGELFF. The DNA for the CDR3 is TGTGCCAGCAGCCCGAGAGACAGGGGGCGCAACACCGGGGAGCTGTTTTTT.

The table lists this clone with a count of one. For the CDR3, the DNA is TGCGCCAGCAGCTTGGGCCCTACTAGCGGGAGCTCTACAGATACGCAGTATTTT. Its protein product is CASSLGPTSGSSTDTQYF. This sequence joins TRBV5-1 and TRBJ2-3; 11 nucleotides align to TRBD2. V shed 0 bases and J 3 bases; nucleotides not matched to a gene: 9. CDR3 length equals 18 residues. CDR1 and CDR2 from the germline V gene are SGHRS and YFSETQ.

The CDR3 spells CASSLGQGDSPLHF. As DNA, the CDR3 is TGTGCCAGCAGCTTAGGACAGGGGGATTCACCCCTCCACTTT. This chain connects TRBV7-8 to TRBJ1-6, with 9 bases aligning to TRBD1. After removal of 1 base from V and 8 bases from J, the junction contained 0 bases not matched to a gene. The germline CDR1 and CDR2 sequences are SGHVS and FQNEAQ. CDR3 size: 14 residues.

This clone was detected once. The V gene is TRBV6-5, the J gene TRBJ2-3; D perhaps matches TRBD1 (6 bases). The length of the CDR3 is 14 residues. CDR1 and CDR2 from the germline V gene are MNHEY and SVGAGI. Trimming pared 5 bases from V and 2 bases from J, leaving 11 bases between. CDR3 bases: TGTGCCAGCAGTCCTCGACAGGCCACAGATACGCAGTATTTT. Protein sequence: CASSPRQATDTQYF.

The genes are TRBV7-9 and TRBJ1-6, with 7 positions matching TRBD1. The CDR3 is 16 residues long. Germline V CDR1 and CDR2: SEHNR, FQNEAQ (reference sequence). The ends lost 5 bases at V and 4 bases at J; junction bases unmatched: 8. The CDR3 reads CASSITGVGYNSPLHF. CDR3 bases: TGTGCCAGCAGCATCACAGGGGTCGGGTATAATTCACCCCTCCACTTT.

The chain links TRBV7-9 to TRBJ2-2, with D hard to call. Germline CDR1 is SEHNR and CDR2 is FQNEAQ (reference sequence). Trimming removed 6 bases at V and 5 bases at J, with 16 bases between. This CDR3 is built from 15 residues. CDR3 nucleotides: TGTGCCAGCAGTCTGCAGGATGCCATAACCGGGGAGCTGTTTTTT. Translation: CASSLQDAITGELFF.